These T cell receptor beta chains were read from a single sample in a study of blood T cell repertoires in COVID-19. Sequencing used immunoSEQ multiplex PCR; TCRdb keeps in-frame clones, though not all of them. The sample includes about 260,000 clones, approximately 88% of them seen just once. Specimen: peripheral blood. Source of these receptors: a human donor in a cohort sampled during active COVID-19. Each CDR3 is given with its conserved first and last residue. Each record gives: J gene, clone size, V gene, D gene, CDR3 protein, CDR3 DNA. A D gene is named only where the DNA matches it firmly. A clone size is listed for some rows: how often the clone was seen (once, few, many), or a class if it is expanded.

J: TRBJ2-1; size: NA; V: TRBV11-3; D: TRBD1; CDR3: CASSSGGEQFF; DNA: TGTGCCAGCAGCTCAGGGGGTGAGCAGTTCTTC
J: TRBJ1-3; size: NA; V: TRBV27; D: TRBD1; CDR3: CASSGLTGTGNTIYF; DNA: TGTGCCAGCAGTGGTTTGACAGGGACTGGAAACACCATATATTTT
J: TRBJ2-1; size: NA; V: TRBV7-2; D: NA; CDR3: CASSLQAASSYNEQFF; DNA: TGTGCCAGCAGCTTACAAGCGGCGAGCTCCTACAATGAGCAGTTCTTC
J: TRBJ2-2; size: NA; V: TRBV28; D: TRBD1; CDR3: CASSDPGTVTGELFF; DNA: TGTGCCAGCAGTGACCCCGGGACAGTGACCGGGGAGCTGTTTTTT
J: TRBJ1-2; size: NA; V: TRBV25-1; D: TRBD1; CDR3: CASIGTVPNYGYTF; DNA: TGTGCCAGCATCGGGACAGTCCCTAACTATGGCTACACCTTC
J: TRBJ2-7; size: NA; V: TRBV7-2; D: TRBD2; CDR3: CASSLRASGRVSTYEQYF; DNA: TGTGCCAGCAGCTTACGCGCTAGCGGGAGGGTTTCCACCTACGAGCAGTACTTC
J: TRBJ1-1; size: once; V: TRBV6-2/TRBV6-3; D: NA; CDR3: CASSYKLNTEAFF; DNA: TGTGCCAGCAGTTATAAATTGAACACTGAAGCTTTCTTT
J: TRBJ1-2; size: NA; V: TRBV28; D: NA; CDR3: CASSAAGGGLNYGYTF; DNA: TGTGCCAGCAGTGCGGCGGGGGGGGGACTAAACTATGGCTACACCTTC
J: TRBJ1-1; size: NA; V: TRBV2; D: TRBD1; CDR3: CASSTGTGGWNTEAFF; DNA: TGTGCCAGCAGCACCGGGACAGGGGGCTGGAACACTGAAGCTTTCTTT
J: TRBJ1-5; size: NA; V: TRBV27; D: NA; CDR3: CASSLGQSNQPQHF; DNA: TGTGCCAGCAGCCTAGGACAGAGCAATCAGCCCCAGCATTTT
J: TRBJ2-7; size: NA; V: TRBV29-1; D: TRBD2; CDR3: CSVVLRGGQGQYF; DNA: TGCAGCGTTGTTTTGCGGGGGGGCCAGGGGCAGTACTTC
J: TRBJ2-7; size: NA; V: TRBV30; D: TRBD1; CDR3: CAWTNTLRGPYEQYF; DNA: TGTGCCTGGACTAATACACTCAGGGGGCCGTACGAGCAGTACTTC
J: TRBJ1-1; size: NA; V: TRBV19; D: NA; CDR3: CASSIRRGTEAFF; DNA: TGTGCCAGTAGTATTCGCAGGGGCACTGAAGCTTTCTTT
J: TRBJ2-1; size: few; V: TRBV28; D: TRBD2; CDR3: CASRRLAGVYEQFF; DNA: TGTGCCAGCAGGAGACTAGCGGGAGTCTATGAGCAGTTCTTC
J: TRBJ2-7; size: NA; V: TRBV15; D: NA; CDR3: CATSNGGYEQYF; DNA: TGTGCCACCAGTAACGGTGGCTACGAGCAGTACTTC
J: TRBJ1-1; size: NA; V: TRBV2; D: NA; CDR3: CASSWTSSTEAFF; DNA: TGTGCCAGCAGCTGGACATCGAGCACTGAAGCTTTCTTT
J: TRBJ2-7; size: NA; V: TRBV6-6; D: NA; CDR3: CASRRTDPYEQYF; DNA: TGTGCCAGCAGGAGAACAGATCCCTACGAGCAGTACTTC
J: TRBJ2-7; size: few; V: TRBV6-1; D: TRBD2; CDR3: CASSEALAGAYEQYF; DNA: TGTGCCAGCAGTGAAGCGCTAGCGGGGGCCTACGAGCAGTACTTC
J: TRBJ2-2; size: NA; V: TRBV9; D: NA; CDR3: CASSQAQGWTGELFF; DNA: TGTGCCAGCAGCCAAGCACAGGGTTGGACCGGGGAGCTGTTTTTT
J: TRBJ2-1; size: few; V: TRBV27; D: TRBD1; CDR3: CASSFGTGLYNEQFF; DNA: TGTGCCAGCAGTTTTGGGACAGGCCTTTACAATGAGCAGTTCTTC
J: TRBJ1-2; size: NA; V: TRBV6-5; D: NA; CDR3: CASSYAGSGYTF; DNA: TGTGCCAGCAGTTACGCCGGGAGTGGCTACACCTTC
J: TRBJ2-7; size: once; V: TRBV28; D: NA; CDR3: CASSLPWVSGGLSYEQYF; DNA: TGTGCCAGCAGTTTACCGTGGGTTAGCGGCGGGCTCTCCTACGAGCAGTACTTC
J: TRBJ1-4; size: NA; V: TRBV6-1; D: TRBD1; CDR3: CASSGLTGGLHNEKLFF; DNA: TGTGCCAGCAGTGGCCTGACAGGGGGCTTACACAATGAAAAACTGTTTTTT
J: TRBJ2-7; size: few; V: TRBV20-1; D: NA; CDR3: CSASPGLPGEQYF; DNA: TGCAGTGCTAGTCCCGGACTTCCCGGGGAGCAGTACTTC
J: TRBJ2-7; size: NA; V: TRBV27; D: NA; CDR3: CASSLSRQGSTYEQYF; DNA: TGTGCCAGCAGTTTATCGAGGCAGGGGTCCACCTACGAGCAGTACTTC